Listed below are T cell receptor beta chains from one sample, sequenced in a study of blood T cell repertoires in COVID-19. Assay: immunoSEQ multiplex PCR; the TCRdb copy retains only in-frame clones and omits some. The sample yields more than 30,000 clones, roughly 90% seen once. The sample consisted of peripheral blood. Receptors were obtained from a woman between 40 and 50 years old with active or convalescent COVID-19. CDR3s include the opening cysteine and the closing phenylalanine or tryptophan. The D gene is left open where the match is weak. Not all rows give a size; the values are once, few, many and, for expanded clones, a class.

CDR3 protein: CASSARDSESYEQYF; CDR3 DNA: TGTGCCAGCAGCGCCCGGGACAGTGAATCCTACGAGCAGTACTTC; J gene: TRBJ2-7; D gene: TRBD1; V gene: TRBV9; clone size: NA
CDR3 protein: CASSFRGLAMNTEAFF; CDR3 DNA: TGTGCCAGCAGCTTTAGGGGGCTGGCCATGAACACTGAAGCTTTCTTT; J gene: TRBJ1-1; D gene: TRBD1; V gene: TRBV7-8; clone size: NA
CDR3 protein: CASSRSGRADEQYF; CDR3 DNA: TGTGCCAGCAGTCGTAGCGGGAGGGCCGACGAGCAGTACTTC; J gene: TRBJ2-7; D gene: TRBD2; V gene: TRBV28; clone size: NA
CDR3 protein: CAWNYGSPNTIYF; CDR3 DNA: TGTGCCTGGAACTACGGGTCCCCAAACACCATATATTTT; J gene: TRBJ1-3; D gene: NA; V gene: TRBV30; clone size: NA
CDR3 protein: CASSTDRTDTQYF; CDR3 DNA: TGTGCCAGCAGCACCGACAGGACAGATACGCAGTATTTT; J gene: TRBJ2-3; D gene: NA; V gene: TRBV11-2; clone size: NA
CDR3 protein: CASSDRGNTEAFF; CDR3 DNA: TGTGCCAGCAGTGACAGGGGGAACACTGAAGCTTTCTTT; J gene: TRBJ1-1; D gene: NA; V gene: TRBV2; clone size: NA
CDR3 protein: CASSLRSKGQARNTIYF; CDR3 DNA: TGTGCCAGCAGTTTGAGATCGAAGGGACAAGCAAGAAACACCATATATTTT; J gene: TRBJ1-3; D gene: NA; V gene: TRBV28; clone size: NA
CDR3 protein: CASSQGANTDTQYF; CDR3 DNA: TGCGCCAGCAGCCAAGGAGCCAACACAGATACGCAGTATTTT; J gene: TRBJ2-3; D gene: NA; V gene: TRBV4-1; clone size: NA
CDR3 protein: CASSYSITGEQYF; CDR3 DNA: TGTGCCAGCAGTTACTCGATCACAGGCGAGCAGTACTTC; J gene: TRBJ2-7; D gene: NA; V gene: TRBV6-2/TRBV6-3; clone size: NA
CDR3 protein: CASSLDAGPPGGYTF; CDR3 DNA: TGTGCCAGCAGCTTAGACGCAGGGCCCCCTGGGGGCTACACCTTC; J gene: TRBJ1-2; D gene: NA; V gene: TRBV7-6; clone size: NA
CDR3 protein: CASSPYRQAYEQYF; CDR3 DNA: TGTGCCAGCTCACCTTACCGACAGGCCTACGAGCAGTACTTC; J gene: TRBJ2-7; D gene: NA; V gene: TRBV18; clone size: NA
CDR3 protein: CASSQDPPGAGGYNEQFF; CDR3 DNA: TGCGCCAGCAGCCAAGATCCCCCTGGGGCCGGCGGTTACAATGAGCAGTTCTTC; J gene: TRBJ2-1; D gene: NA; V gene: TRBV4-1; clone size: NA
CDR3 protein: CASSLREPINTEAFF; CDR3 DNA: TGTGCCAGCAGCTTACGAGAACCGATAAACACTGAAGCTTTCTTT; J gene: TRBJ1-1; D gene: NA; V gene: TRBV7-2; clone size: NA
CDR3 protein: CASSFQGLVNTGELFF; CDR3 DNA: TGCGCCAGCAGCTTCCAGGGACTAGTGAACACCGGGGAGCTGTTTTTT; J gene: TRBJ2-2; D gene: TRBD2; V gene: TRBV5-1; clone size: NA
CDR3 protein: CASSPPAGSETQYF; CDR3 DNA: TGTGCCAGCTCGCCGCCCGCAGGCAGTGAGACCCAGTACTTC; J gene: TRBJ2-5; D gene: NA; V gene: TRBV18; clone size: NA
CDR3 protein: CASSQAGGRTEAFF; CDR3 DNA: TGTGCCAGCAGCCAAGCAGGGGGCCGCACTGAAGCTTTCTTT; J gene: TRBJ1-1; D gene: TRBD1; V gene: TRBV4-2; clone size: NA
CDR3 protein: CASSLSDRVNYGYTF; CDR3 DNA: TGCGCCAGCAGCCTTTCCGACAGGGTTAACTATGGCTACACCTTC; J gene: TRBJ1-2; D gene: TRBD1; V gene: TRBV4-3; clone size: once
CDR3 protein: CASRGTGEISPLHF; CDR3 DNA: TGTGCCAGCCGAGGGACAGGGGAAATTTCACCCCTCCACTTT; J gene: TRBJ1-6; D gene: TRBD1; V gene: TRBV25-1; clone size: NA
CDR3 protein: CASSLTSGTRYEQYF; CDR3 DNA: TGTGCCAGCAGCTTAACTTCCGGGACACGCTATGAGCAGTATTTT; J gene: TRBJ2-3; D gene: NA; V gene: TRBV7-3; clone size: NA
CDR3 protein: CASSLPGMHPGYTF; CDR3 DNA: TGTGCCAGCAGCTTACCGGGGATGCATCCTGGCTACACCTTC; J gene: TRBJ1-2; D gene: NA; V gene: TRBV7-9; clone size: NA
CDR3 protein: CSARGTARAFF; CDR3 DNA: TGCAGTGCTAGAGGGACAGCGAGAGCTTTCTTT; J gene: TRBJ1-1; D gene: NA; V gene: TRBV20-1; clone size: NA
CDR3 protein: CASERRGAQYF; CDR3 DNA: TGTGCCAGCGAGCGAAGGGGCGCCCAGTACTTC; J gene: TRBJ2-5; D gene: NA; V gene: TRBV28; clone size: NA
CDR3 protein: CSAGTGGHTEAFF; CDR3 DNA: TGCAGCGCTGGGACAGGGGGGCACACTGAAGCTTTCTTT; J gene: TRBJ1-1; D gene: TRBD1; V gene: TRBV29-1; clone size: NA
CDR3 protein: CASSPPTGRGNTEAFF; CDR3 DNA: TGTGCCAGCAGCCCCCCGACAGGGCGCGGGAACACTGAAGCTTTCTTT; J gene: TRBJ1-1; D gene: TRBD1; V gene: TRBV6-2/TRBV6-3; clone size: NA
CDR3 protein: CASSLSGTEAFF; CDR3 DNA: TGTGCCAGCAGCTTATCGGGCACTGAAGCTTTCTTT; J gene: TRBJ1-1; D gene: NA; V gene: TRBV7-9; clone size: NA